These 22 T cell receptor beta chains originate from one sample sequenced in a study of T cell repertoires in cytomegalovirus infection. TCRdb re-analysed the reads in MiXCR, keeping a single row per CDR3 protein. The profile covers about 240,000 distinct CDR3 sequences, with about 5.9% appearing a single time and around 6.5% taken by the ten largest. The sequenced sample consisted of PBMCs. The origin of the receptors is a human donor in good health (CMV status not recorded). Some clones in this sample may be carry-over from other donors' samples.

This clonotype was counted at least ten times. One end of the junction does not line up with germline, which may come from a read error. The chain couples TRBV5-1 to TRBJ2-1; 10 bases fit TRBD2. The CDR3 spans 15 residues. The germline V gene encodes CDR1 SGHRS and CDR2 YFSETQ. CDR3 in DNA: TGTGCCAGCAGCTTAGCGGGGGGCTTGTACAATGAGCAGTTCTTC. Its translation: CASSLAGGLYNEQFF. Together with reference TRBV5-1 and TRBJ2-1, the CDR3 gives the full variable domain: KAGVTQTPRYLIKTRGQQVTLSCSPISGHRSVSWYQQTPGQGLQFLFEYFSETQRNKGNFPGRFSGRQFSNSRSEMNVSTLELGDSALYLCASSLAGGLYNEQFFGPGTRLTVL.

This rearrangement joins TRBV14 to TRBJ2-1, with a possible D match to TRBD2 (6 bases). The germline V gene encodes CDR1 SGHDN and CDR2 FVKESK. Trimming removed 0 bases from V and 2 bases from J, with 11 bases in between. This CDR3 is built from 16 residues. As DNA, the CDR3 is TGTGCCAGCAGCCAAGAGAAAAGGAGGGCCTACAATGAGCAGTTCTTC. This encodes CASSQEKRRAYNEQFF.

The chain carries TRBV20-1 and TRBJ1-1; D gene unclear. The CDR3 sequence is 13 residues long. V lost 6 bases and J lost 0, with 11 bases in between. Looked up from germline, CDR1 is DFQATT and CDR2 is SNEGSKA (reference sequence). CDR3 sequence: CSAPGILNTEAFF. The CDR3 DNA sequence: TGCAGTGCCCCCGGAATTTTGAACACTGAAGCTTTCTTT.

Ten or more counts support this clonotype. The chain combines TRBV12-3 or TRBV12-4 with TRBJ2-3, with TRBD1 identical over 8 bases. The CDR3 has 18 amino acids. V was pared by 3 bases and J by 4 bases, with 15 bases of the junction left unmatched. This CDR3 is CASSLAAGRTGSPDTQYF. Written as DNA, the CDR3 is TGTGCCAGCAGTTTGGCAGCAGGCCGGACAGGGAGTCCAGATACGCAGTATTTT.

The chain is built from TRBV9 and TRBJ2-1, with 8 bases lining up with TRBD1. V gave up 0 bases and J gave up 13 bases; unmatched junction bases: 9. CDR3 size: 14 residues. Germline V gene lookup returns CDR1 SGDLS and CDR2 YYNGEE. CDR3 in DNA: TGTGCCAGCAGCGTAGCTTCGCAGGGGGCCCTCCAGTTCTTC. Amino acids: CASSVASQGALQFF.

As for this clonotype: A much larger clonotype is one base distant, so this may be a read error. CDR3 amino acids: CPSSIVAGNTGELFF. The CDR3 DNA is TGTCCCAGTAGTATTGTGGCAGGGAACACCGGGGAGCTGTTTTTT. The chain couples TRBV19 to TRBJ2-2; D uncertain. CDR1 is LNHDA, CDR2 SQIVND, per germline (reference sequence). The CDR3 sequence is 15 residues long. Full variable domain (remainder filled in from reference TRBV19 and TRBJ2-2): DGGITQSPKYLFRKEGQNVTLSCEQNLNHDAMYWYRQDPGQGLRLIYYSQIVNDFQKGDIAEGYSVSREKKESFPLTVTSAQKNPTAFYLCPSSIVAGNTGELFFGEGSRLTVL.

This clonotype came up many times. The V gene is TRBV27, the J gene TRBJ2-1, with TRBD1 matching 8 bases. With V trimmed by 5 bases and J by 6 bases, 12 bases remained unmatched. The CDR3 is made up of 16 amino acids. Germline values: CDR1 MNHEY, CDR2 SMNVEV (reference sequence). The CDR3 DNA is TGTGCCAGCAGTGGGCACGGACAGGGTTATTCCAATGAGCAGTTCTTC. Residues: CASSGHGQGYSNEQFF.

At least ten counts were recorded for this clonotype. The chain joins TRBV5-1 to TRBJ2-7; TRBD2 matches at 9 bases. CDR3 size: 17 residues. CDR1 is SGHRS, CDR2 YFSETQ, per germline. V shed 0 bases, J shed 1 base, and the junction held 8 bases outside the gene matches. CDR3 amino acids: CASSLAGGLAASYEQYF. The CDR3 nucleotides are TGCGCCAGCAGCTTGGCCGGGGGACTAGCAGCTTCCTACGAGCAGTACTTC.

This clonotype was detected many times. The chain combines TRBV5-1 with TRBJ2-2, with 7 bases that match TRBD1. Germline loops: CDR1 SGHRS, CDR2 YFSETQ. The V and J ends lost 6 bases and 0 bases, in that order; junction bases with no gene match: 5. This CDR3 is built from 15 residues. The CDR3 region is CASTNGQANTGELFF. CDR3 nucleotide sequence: TGCGCCAGCACTAACGGACAGGCGAACACCGGGGAGCTGTTTTTT. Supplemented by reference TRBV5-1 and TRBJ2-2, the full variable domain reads KAGVTQTPRYLIKTRGQQVTLSCSPISGHRSVSWYQQTPGQGLQFLFEYFSETQRNKGNFPGRFSGRQFSNSRSEMNVSTLELGDSALYLCASTNGQANTGELFFGEGSRLTVL.

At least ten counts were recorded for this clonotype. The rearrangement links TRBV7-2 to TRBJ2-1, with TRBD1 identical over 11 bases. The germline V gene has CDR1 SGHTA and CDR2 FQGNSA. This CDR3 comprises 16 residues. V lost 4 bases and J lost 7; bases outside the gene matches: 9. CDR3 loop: CASSSLTGTGGNEQFF. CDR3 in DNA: TGTGCCAGCAGCTCCCTTACCGGGACAGGGGGAAATGAGCAGTTCTTC.

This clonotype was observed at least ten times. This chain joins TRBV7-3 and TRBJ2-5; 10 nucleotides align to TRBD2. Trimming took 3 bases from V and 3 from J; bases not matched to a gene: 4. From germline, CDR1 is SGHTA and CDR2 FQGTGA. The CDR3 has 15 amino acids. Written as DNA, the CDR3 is TGTGCCAGCAGCTTCCTAGCGGGGGAAAAAGAGACCCAGTACTTC. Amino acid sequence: CASSFLAGEKETQYF. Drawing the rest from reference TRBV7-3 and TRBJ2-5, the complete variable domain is GAGVSQTPSNKVTEKGKYVELRCDPISGHTALYWYRQSLGQGPEFLIYFQGTGAADDSGLPNDRFFAVRPEGSVSTLKIQRTERGDSAVYLCASSFLAGEKETQYFGPGTRLLVL.

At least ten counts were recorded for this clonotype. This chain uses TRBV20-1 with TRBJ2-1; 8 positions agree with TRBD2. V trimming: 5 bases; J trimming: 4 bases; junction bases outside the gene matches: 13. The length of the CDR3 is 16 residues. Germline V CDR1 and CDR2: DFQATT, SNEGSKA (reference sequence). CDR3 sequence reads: CSAGPKERGIYNEQFF. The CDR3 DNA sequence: TGCAGTGCTGGCCCAAAGGAGCGGGGGATATACAATGAGCAGTTCTTC.

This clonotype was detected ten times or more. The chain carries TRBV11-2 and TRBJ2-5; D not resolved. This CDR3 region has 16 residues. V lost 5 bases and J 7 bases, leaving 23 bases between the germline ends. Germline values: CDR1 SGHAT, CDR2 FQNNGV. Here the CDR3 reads CASSPPPGHPPRTQYF. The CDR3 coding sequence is TGTGCCAGCAGCCCCCCCCCCGGGCATCCACCACGGACCCAGTACTTC.

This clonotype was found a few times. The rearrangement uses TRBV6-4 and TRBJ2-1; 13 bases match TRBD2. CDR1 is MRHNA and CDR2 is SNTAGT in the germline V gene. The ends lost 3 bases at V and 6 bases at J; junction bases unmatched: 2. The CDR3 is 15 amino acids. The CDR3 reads CASSERLAGGNEQFF. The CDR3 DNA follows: TGTGCCAGCAGTGAAAGACTAGCGGGGGGCAATGAGCAGTTCTTC.

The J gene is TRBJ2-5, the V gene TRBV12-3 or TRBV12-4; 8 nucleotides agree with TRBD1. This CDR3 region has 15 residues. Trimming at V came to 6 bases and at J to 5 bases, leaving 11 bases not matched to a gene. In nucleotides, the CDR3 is TGTGCCAGCAGACAAAAGACAGGGGCAACGGAGACCCAGTACTTC. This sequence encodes CASRQKTGATETQYF.

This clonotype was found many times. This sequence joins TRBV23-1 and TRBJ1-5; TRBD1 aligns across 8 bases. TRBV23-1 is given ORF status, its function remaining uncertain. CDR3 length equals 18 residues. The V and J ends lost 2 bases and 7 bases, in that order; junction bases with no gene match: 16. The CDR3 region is CASSQVPMTQGEGQPQHF. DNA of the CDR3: TGCGCCAGCAGTCAAGTCCCGATGACACAGGGGGAAGGACAGCCCCAGCATTTT.

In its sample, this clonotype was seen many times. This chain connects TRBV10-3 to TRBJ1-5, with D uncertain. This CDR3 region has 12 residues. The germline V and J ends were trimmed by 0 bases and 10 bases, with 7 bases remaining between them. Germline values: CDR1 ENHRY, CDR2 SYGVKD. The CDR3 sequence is CAISESLSPQHF. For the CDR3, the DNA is TGTGCCATCAGTGAGTCCCTCTCCCCCCAGCATTTT.

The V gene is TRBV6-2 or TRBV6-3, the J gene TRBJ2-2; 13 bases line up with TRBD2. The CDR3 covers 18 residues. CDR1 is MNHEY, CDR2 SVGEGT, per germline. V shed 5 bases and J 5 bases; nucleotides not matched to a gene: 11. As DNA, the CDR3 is TGTGCCAGCAGTCCTTACCGGACTAGCGGGGGCAGGACCGGGGAGCTGTTTTTT. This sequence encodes CASSPYRTSGGRTGELFF.

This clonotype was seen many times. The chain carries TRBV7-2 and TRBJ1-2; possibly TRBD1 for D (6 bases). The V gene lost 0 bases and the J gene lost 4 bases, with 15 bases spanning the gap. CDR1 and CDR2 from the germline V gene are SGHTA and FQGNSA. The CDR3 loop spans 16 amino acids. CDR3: CASSLAVGTPIYGYTF. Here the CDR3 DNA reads TGTGCCAGCAGCTTAGCGGTGGGGACACCTATCTATGGCTACACCTTC.

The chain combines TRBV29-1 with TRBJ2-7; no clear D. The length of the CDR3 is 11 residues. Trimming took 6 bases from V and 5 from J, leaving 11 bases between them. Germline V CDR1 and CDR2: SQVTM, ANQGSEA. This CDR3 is CSVPVRNEQYF. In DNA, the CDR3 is TGCAGCGTGCCCGTTCGTAACGAGCAGTACTTC.

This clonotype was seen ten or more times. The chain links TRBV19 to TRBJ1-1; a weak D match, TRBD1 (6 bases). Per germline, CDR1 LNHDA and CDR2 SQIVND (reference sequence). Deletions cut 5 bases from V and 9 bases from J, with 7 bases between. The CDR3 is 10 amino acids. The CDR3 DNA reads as TGTGCCAGTAGTCAGGGGCAAGCTTTCTTT. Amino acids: CASSQGQAFF.

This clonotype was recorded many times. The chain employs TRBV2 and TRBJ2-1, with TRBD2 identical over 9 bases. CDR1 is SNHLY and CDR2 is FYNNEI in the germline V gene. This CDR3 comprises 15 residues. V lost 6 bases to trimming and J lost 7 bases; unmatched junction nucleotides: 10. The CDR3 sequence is CASSRGAGGPNEQFF. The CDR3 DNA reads TGTGCCAGCAGCCGTGGGGCGGGGGGGCCGAATGAGCAGTTCTTC.